This TCR beta chain was identified during a study of blood T cell repertoires in COVID-19. Study at large: Sample material is recorded as cDNA or gDNA derived from T cells, B-cell-depleted T cells, or PBMCs.

Original processing methods: Reference gene primer amplification gave estimated nucleated cell counts. Using immunoSEQ multiplex PCR, the repertoire was profiled, and TCRdb retains in-frame clones only, with some absent. Clone size and V and J calls were adopted from that table, with D and trimming inferred from the DNA. The sample lists 310,000 or so clones; about 89% were seen once. Cohorts were assigned according to the clinical history that participants reported. Recovery meant two consecutive negative NP/OP PCR tests, professional clearance, or resolved symptoms. The CDR3 length is 15 residues. The TCR originated in a woman in her thirties or forties who had recovered from COVID-19. The sequenced material came from PBMCs or T cells enriched from blood (not recorded which). The rearrangement uses TRBV7-5 and TRBJ2-5; the DNA was not compared with TRBD2, the D call given in the table. TRBV7-5 is an annotated pseudogene. In DNA, the CDR3 is TGTGCCAGAAGCTTCTCGGGGGGGTACCAAGAGACCCAGTACTTC. Its protein is CARSFSGGYQETQYF.